This T cell receptor beta chain emerged from a study of blood T cell repertoires in COVID-19. Across the whole study: Acute and convalescent COVID-19 specimens originated in the United States, Italy and Spain. PBMCs, B-cell-depleted T cells, or T cells were the source of the cDNA or gDNA that made up the material.

CDR1 and CDR2 (germline): MGHRA, YSYEKL. The CDR3 loop spans 19 amino acids. The V end was cut by 4 bases, the J end by 0 bases, with 22 bases between. The count of this clone is one. Original data processing: Nucleated cell counts were estimated from reference gene primer amplification. Sequenced by immunoSEQ multiplex PCR; TCRdb stores in-frame clones only, minus some. V, J and clone size reflect that table, while D and trimming were determined from the DNA. This table has about 200,000 clones, 65% to 85% appearing once. The sample taken for sequencing was peripheral blood. V gene TRBV4-1 combines with J gene TRBJ1-3; maybe TRBD1 (6 bases). The clonotype was recovered from a man aged 40-55 years with acute or convalescent COVID-19. The CDR3 nucleotides are TGCGCCAGCAGCCCCCGAGCAGGGGCAAGCTCTTACTCTGGAAACACCATATATTTT. Translation: CASSPRAGASSYSGNTIYF.